Listed below are T cell receptor beta chains from one sample, sequenced in a study of T cell repertoires in cytomegalovirus infection. From the reads, TCRdb called clonotypes with MiXCR, one entry per CDR3 protein. The sample contains 95,000 to 120,000 distinct CDR3 sequences, under 35% of which appear only once. Their cognate antigens are unknown. Specimen: CD8+ T cells from cultured PBMCs, collected from culture after CMV antigen stimulation. The receptors stem from a human donor in good health (CMV status not recorded). Some clones in this sample may be carry-over from other donors' samples. The CDR3 runs from the conserved cysteine through the conserved F or W. Fields, in order: J gene, V gene, CDR3 protein.

j_gene: TRBJ2-7
v_gene: TRBV9
CDR3aa: CASSGGSSYEQYF

j_gene: TRBJ2-7
v_gene: TRBV7-8
CDR3aa: CASSLGSSLSEGQYF

j_gene: TRBJ2-1
v_gene: TRBV7-8
CDR3aa: CASSSLNNEQFF

j_gene: TRBJ2-7
v_gene: TRBV28
CDR3aa: CASSLRDLAGGLYEQYF

j_gene: TRBJ1-2
v_gene: TRBV27
CDR3aa: CASRSGTVYGYTF

j_gene: TRBJ2-5
v_gene: TRBV7-6
CDR3aa: CASSLVTGGREETQYF

j_gene: TRBJ2-3
v_gene: TRBV7-3
CDR3aa: CASSLTGGALDTQYF

j_gene: TRBJ2-1
v_gene: TRBV24-1
CDR3aa: CATSDATGVNEQFF

j_gene: TRBJ1-1
v_gene: TRBV6-6
CDR3aa: CASSEVPGQGDTEAFF

j_gene: TRBJ2-3
v_gene: TRBV6-1
CDR3aa: CASSSATDTQYF

j_gene: TRBJ1-3
v_gene: TRBV20-1
CDR3aa: CSARALGEAGNTIYF

j_gene: TRBJ1-2
v_gene: TRBV27
CDR3aa: CASSLSTFGDYGYTF

j_gene: TRBJ1-3
v_gene: TRBV29-1
CDR3aa: CSVEAGNTIYF

j_gene: TRBJ1-1
v_gene: TRBV19
CDR3aa: CASSMPRHINTEAFF

j_gene: TRBJ2-1
v_gene: TRBV29-1
CDR3aa: CSGYLAGGPDEQFF

j_gene: TRBJ2-2
v_gene: TRBV7-6
CDR3aa: CASRKGQGNTGELFF

j_gene: TRBJ1-1
v_gene: TRBV6-6
CDR3aa: CASSYEAGASTEAFF

j_gene: TRBJ2-2
v_gene: TRBV7-9
CDR3aa: CASSSAGSRNTGELFF

j_gene: TRBJ2-2
v_gene: TRBV6-4
CDR3aa: CASSPTSGATGELFF

j_gene: TRBJ1-5
v_gene: TRBV6-1
CDR3aa: CASSETGGRGRPQHF

j_gene: TRBJ1-1
v_gene: TRBV9
CDR3aa: CASSPRPKVDTEAFF